This T cell receptor (beta chain) was documented in a study of T cells in Graves' hyperthyroidism and ophthalmopathy. The germline V gene encodes CDR1 SNHLY and CDR2 FYNNEI. The CDR3 contains 14 residues. The V end lost 8 bases, the J end lost 4 bases, and 17 bases lay between the germline ends. This clonotype was recorded at least ten times. Its antigen is not known. Findings of the study overall: A model of 13 V-J pairs discriminated ophthalmopathy from stable hyperthyroidism. Ophthalmopathy was identified by the model a median around 6 months ahead of onset.

RNA transcripts provided the source from which TCR beta CDR3 regions were amplified. HTBI primers were used for first-round RT-PCR of the TCR CDR3. TCRdb re-called the multiplex PCR reads through MiXCR, storing one row per CDR3 protein. The repertoire holds around 520,000 distinct CDR3 sequences, approximately 25% seen once, with approximately 11% in the top ten. Exclusion of patients followed from uncontrolled infection, other autoimmune disease, pregnancy or lactation. This chain uses TRBV2 with TRBJ1-2, with D hard to call. Source material: blood. The clonotype was recovered from a woman in her twenties or thirties with Graves' ophthalmopathy. The CDR3 region is CASFTHEAAYGYTF. DNA for the CDR3: TGTGCCAGCTTTACCCATGAGGCAGCCTATGGCTACACCTTC.